This entry lists 32 T cell receptor beta chains sequenced from one sample in a study of cytotoxic CD8 clonotypes in ibrutinib-treated CLL. The method was immunoSEQ multiplex PCR; TCRdb's version includes in-frame clones alone and lacks a portion of them. The top ten hold about 5.3% of the sample, which has fewer than 300,000 clones, roughly three quarters seen once. This material consisted of PBMCs, taken at disease progression, from a patient treated with ibrutinib. These receptors all stem from a human donor with chronic lymphocytic leukemia.

The chain uses TRBV4-1 and TRBJ2-2; weak D call: TRBD2 (7 bases). Germline V gene lookup returns CDR1 MGHRA and CDR2 YSYEKL. CDR3 length equals 13 residues. The germline V and J ends were trimmed by 4 bases and 7 bases, with 10 bases remaining between them. Here the CDR3 DNA reads TGCGCCAGCAGCCCTAGGGGGGGCGGGGAGCTGTTTTTT. It encodes CASSPRGGGELFF.

This clone was counted only a few times. The chain combines TRBV29-1 with TRBJ1-2; D unresolved. The length of the CDR3 is 10 residues. Germline V gene sequence: CDR1 SQVTM, CDR2 ANQGSEA. The germline V and J ends were trimmed by 6 bases and 2 bases, with 4 bases remaining between them. CDR3 sequence reads: CSVRNYGYTF. The CDR3 DNA is TGCAGCGTCCGGAACTATGGCTACACCTTC.

The chain is built from TRBV19 and TRBJ2-7, with D unresolved. This CDR3 spans 12 amino acids. The germline V and J ends were trimmed by 10 bases and 5 bases, with 15 bases remaining between them. The germline V gene has CDR1 LNHDA and CDR2 SQIVND (reference sequence). The CDR3 sequence is CATWLPRHEQYF. The CDR3 DNA reads TGTGCCACGTGGTTACCCCGACACGAGCAGTACTTC.

The gene calls are TRBV4-1 and TRBJ2-1; the D gene is possibly TRBD1 (5 bases). The CDR3 contains 14 residues. Germline V gene sequence: CDR1 MGHRA, CDR2 YSYEKL. Trimming removed 1 base at V and 1 base at J, with 5 bases between. The CDR3 reads CASSQGQSYNEQFF. The CDR3 DNA reads as TGCGCCAGCAGCCAAGGACAGTCCTACAATGAGCAGTTCTTC.

This clone has more than one count but fewer than ten. The J gene is TRBJ2-3, the V gene TRBV2; 8 positions match TRBD2. Germline V lookup: CDR1 SNHLY, CDR2 FYNNEI. V lost 1 base and J lost 3; bases outside the gene matches: 6. CDR3 length: 16 residues. As DNA, the CDR3 is TGTGCCAGCAGTGAAGTAATAGCGGGGATAACAGATACGCAGTATTTT. Protein: CASSEVIAGITDTQYF.

This clone was detected only once. V gene TRBV9 combines with J gene TRBJ1-1; 10 bases are shared with TRBD1. This CDR3 spans 15 amino acids. The junction had 6 bases not matched to a gene; V was cut back by 4 bases and J by 3 bases. Germline CDR1 is SGDLS and CDR2 is YYNGEE. The chain's CDR3 is CASSPDRGLYTEAFF. CDR3 nucleotides: TGTGCCAGCAGCCCAGACAGGGGGCTATACACTGAAGCTTTCTTT.

The chain is built from TRBV4-1 and TRBJ2-1; D possibly corresponds to TRBD1 (5 bases). V gave up 3 bases and J gave up 4 bases, with 10 bases separating them. Per the germline V gene, CDR1 is MGHRA and CDR2 is YSYEKL. The CDR3 runs to 14 residues. CDR3 in DNA: TGCGCCAGCAGCCACCTCCAGGGTTACAATGAGCAGTTCTTC. Encoded protein: CASSHLQGYNEQFF.

V and J are TRBV15 and TRBJ1-1, with D hard to call. The length of the CDR3 is 15 residues. V was trimmed by 5 bases and J by 6 bases, leaving 19 bases between them. The V gene's germline CDR1 is LNHNV and CDR2 YYDKDF (reference sequence). CDR3 DNA: TGTGCCACCAGCGGCCTTTTAGTGCCCACCGCTGAAGCTTTCTTT. Its translation: CATSGLLVPTAEAFF.

In this sample, this clone turned up a few times. This chain links TRBV9 with TRBJ2-7, with a weak D call TRBD1 (6 bases). The V gene's germline CDR1 is SGDLS and CDR2 YYNGEE. The CDR3 is made up of 14 amino acids. V was trimmed by 3 bases and J by 3 bases, leaving 13 bases between them. CDR3 protein: CASSDGQSLYEQYF. The CDR3 DNA reads as TGTGCCAGCAGCGACGGACAGAGCCTCTACGAGCAGTACTTC. The full variable domain, its missing parts supplied by reference TRBV9 and TRBJ2-7, is DSGVTQTPKHLITATGQRVTLRCSPRSGDLSVYWYQQSLDQGLQFLIQYYNGEERAKGNILERFSAQQFPDLHSELNLSSLELGDSALYFCASSDGQSLYEQYFGPGTRLTVT.

The V and J genes are TRBV19 and TRBJ2-7; the D is unclear. The CDR3 has 13 amino acids. V was trimmed by 1 base and J by 2 bases, leaving 6 bases between them. CDR1 and CDR2 from the germline V gene are LNHDA and SQIVND (reference sequence). The chain's CDR3 is CASSIGKTYEQYF. In nucleotides, the CDR3 is TGTGCCAGTAGTATAGGAAAGACCTACGAGCAGTACTTC. The variable domain in full, with the rest retrieved from reference TRBV19 and TRBJ2-7, is DGGITQSPKYLFRKEGQNVTLSCEQNLNHDAMYWYRQDPGQGLRLIYYSQIVNDFQKGDIAEGYSVSREKKESFPLTVTSAQKNPTAFYLCASSIGKTYEQYFGPGTRLTVT.

V usage is TRBV29-1 and J usage is TRBJ2-1, with D possibly TRBD1 on 6 matching bases. Trimming cost V 8 bases and J 0 bases, with 8 bases left between them. The CDR3 is made up of 12 amino acids. CDR1 is SQVTM, CDR2 ANQGSEA, per germline. CDR3 amino acids: CSSGDSYNEQFF. The CDR3 DNA reads as TGCAGCTCAGGGGACTCCTACAATGAGCAGTTCTTC.

The rearrangement links TRBV9 to TRBJ1-4; 8 bases are a match to TRBD1. CDR1 is SGDLS and CDR2 is YYNGEE in the germline V gene. This CDR3 comprises 16 residues. J lost 6 bases, V lost 3 bases, and 10 bases had no gene match. The CDR3 spells CASSGDDRGRDEKLFF. In nucleotides, the CDR3 is TGTGCCAGCAGCGGTGACGACAGGGGAAGAGATGAAAAACTGTTTTTT.

The chain uses TRBV28 and TRBJ2-7; 7 nucleotides agree with TRBD2. Germline V gene data show CDR1 as MDHEN and CDR2 as SYDVKM. CDR3 length equals 15 residues. The ends lost 7 bases at V and 3 bases at J; junction bases unmatched: 12. The DNA for the CDR3 is TGTGCCAGCAACCTTCTCGGCGGGAGCCTCTACGAGCAGTACTTC. Translating it yields CASNLLGGSLYEQYF.

This clone was seen a few times. The chain has TRBV29-1 and TRBJ1-5; 7 bases are a match to TRBD1. The CDR3 totals 13 residues. Germline-derived CDR1 and CDR2 are SQVTM and ANQGSEA. The V gene end was trimmed by 4 bases and the J gene end by 5 bases; junction bases not matched to a gene: 5. The CDR3 DNA sequence: TGCAGCGTTGGGGACAGAGAATATCAGCCCCAGCATTTT. It codes for CSVGDREYQPQHF.

V is TRBV12-5 and J is TRBJ2-3; unclear D gene. The germline V gene has CDR1 LGHNT and CDR2 FRNRAP. V dropped 0 bases and J dropped 2 bases, with 15 bases sitting between them. This CDR3 has 17 residues. CDR3 region: CASGLVWASATTDTQYF. The CDR3 DNA follows: TGTGCTAGTGGTTTGGTATGGGCTAGTGCCACCACAGATACGCAGTATTTT.

The chain carries TRBV5-1 and TRBJ1-2; D possibly corresponds to TRBD1 (6 bases). Trimming took off 1 base at V and 4 bases at J, with 11 bases between the two ends. CDR1 and CDR2 from the germline V gene are SGHRS and YFSETQ. The CDR3 loop spans 14 amino acids. This CDR3 is CASSLTGLGYGYTF. CDR3 bases: TGCGCCAGCAGCTTGACAGGGTTGGGCTATGGCTACACCTTC.

The chain joins TRBV28 to TRBJ2-5, with D maybe TRBD1 (7 bases). CDR3 size: 13 residues. The V gene's germline CDR1 is MDHEN and CDR2 SYDVKM. V lost 7 bases and J lost 5, with 14 bases in between. CDR3 nucleotides: TGTGCCAGCACTTTGTCAGGGGGGGAGACCCAGTACTTC. Amino acid sequence: CASTLSGGETQYF. The variable domain in full, completed from reference TRBV28 and TRBJ2-5, reads DVKVTQSSRYLVKRTGEKVFLECVQDMDHENMFWYRQDPGLGLRLIYFSYDVKMKEKGDIPEGYSVSREKKERFSLILESASTNQTSMYLCASTLSGGETQYFGPGTRLLVL.

This CDR3 is CASRYRVRVAEAFF. CDR3 DNA sequence: TGTGCCAGCAGGTACAGGGTAAGGGTGGCTGAAGCTTTCTTT. The chain uses TRBV6-5 and TRBJ1-1, with a possible D match to TRBD1 (6 bases). CDR1 is MNHEY and CDR2 is SVGAGI in the germline V gene. V was clipped by 6 bases and J by 6 bases, with 17 bases between them. The CDR3 covers 14 residues.

The chain has TRBV9 and TRBJ2-3; perhaps TRBD1 as D (6 bases). This CDR3 region has 14 residues. V shed 2 bases and J shed 2 bases, with 9 bases lying between them. Germline values: CDR1 SGDLS, CDR2 YYNGEE. The CDR3 loop is CASSVRGFTDTQYF. The CDR3 coding sequence is TGTGCCAGCAGCGTCAGGGGATTCACAGATACGCAGTATTTT.

The chain carries TRBV2 and TRBJ1-6; 9 nucleotides match TRBD1. This CDR3 has 13 residues. J was trimmed by 7 bases and V by 10 bases; bases with no gene match: 5. From germline, CDR1 is SNHLY and CDR2 FYNNEI. CDR3 sequence: CATETGGNSPLHF. CDR3 coding DNA: TGTGCCACCGAGACAGGGGGAAATTCACCCCTCCACTTT.

V usage is TRBV27 and J usage is TRBJ2-7; D tentatively reads TRBD1 or TRBD2 (5 bases each). The V gene's germline CDR1 is MNHEY and CDR2 SMNVEV (reference sequence). V was shortened by 5 bases and J by 2 bases, with 16 bases between the two germline ends. The CDR3 has 15 amino acids. As DNA, the CDR3 is TGTGCCAGCAGTCCCGGGGACGAGATTCCCTACGAGCAGTACTTC. It is translated as CASSPGDEIPYEQYF.

The chain combines TRBV11-2 with TRBJ2-3; 8 bases line up with TRBD1. This CDR3 spans 18 amino acids. The germline V gene encodes CDR1 SGHAT and CDR2 FQNNGV. The ends lost 5 bases at V and 0 bases at J; junction bases unmatched: 13. The CDR3 sequence: CASSPSPAGGHSTDTQYF. CDR3 bases: TGTGCCAGCAGCCCTAGCCCGGCAGGGGGCCATAGCACAGATACGCAGTATTTT.

This clone was counted between two and nine times. The J gene is TRBJ2-7, the V gene TRBV7-8, with D unresolved. Germline V CDR1 and CDR2: SGHVS, FQNEAQ. This CDR3 comprises 12 residues. Between the trimmed V and J ends, which lost 2 bases and 4 bases, there was a span of 6 bases. In DNA form, the CDR3 reads TGTGCCAGCAGCTTAAGGCAGTACGAGCAGTACTTC. Its translation: CASSLRQYEQYF.

This chain links TRBV18 with TRBJ2-1, with 10 bases lining up with TRBD1. This CDR3 has 19 residues. Looked up from germline, CDR1 is KGHSH and CDR2 is LQKENI. V gave up 6 bases and J gave up 0 bases; unmatched junction bases: 14. CDR3 loop: CASSSVPGQGRSSYNEQFF. The CDR3 DNA sequence: TGTGCCAGCTCCTCAGTCCCGGGACAGGGGCGGAGCTCCTACAATGAGCAGTTCTTC.

The chain recombines TRBV5-4 with TRBJ1-1, with TRBD1 matching over 7 bases. CDR1 is SGHNT and CDR2 is YYREEE in the germline V gene (reference sequence). The J segment lost 1 base and the V segment lost 1 base, leaving 4 bases of the junction unmatched. The CDR3 is 15 residues long. The CDR3 coding sequence is TGTGCCAGCAGCTTGCGACAGGGAGCGAACACTGAAGCTTTCTTT. Encoded protein: CASSLRQGANTEAFF.

This clone was counted a single time. This rearrangement joins TRBV7-3 to TRBJ1-1, with D perhaps matching TRBD1 (5 bases). V was shortened by 4 bases and J by 3 bases, with 15 bases between the two germline ends. CDR1 and CDR2 from the germline V gene are SGHTA and FQGTGA. The CDR3 runs 15 residues. CDR3 nucleotides: TGTGCCAGCAGCTACCTTGGTGAGACAGACACTGAAGCTTTCTTT. Protein sequence: CASSYLGETDTEAFF.

This rearrangement joins TRBV4-3 to TRBJ2-7, with D uncertain. Germline V gene sequence: CDR1 LGHNA, CDR2 YSLEER. The V gene lost 0 bases and the J gene lost 2 bases, with 8 bases spanning the gap. The CDR3 has 14 amino acids. CDR3 bases: TGCGCCAGCAGCCAAGACGGGTTGACCTACGAGCAGTACTTC. Encoded protein: CASSQDGLTYEQYF.

This chain joins TRBV4-2 and TRBJ2-2; D remains ambiguous. Germline V gene data show CDR1 as LGHNA and CDR2 as YNFKEQ. CDR3 size: 15 residues. V lost 1 base, J lost 5 bases, and 11 bases lay in between. The CDR3 is CASSQGTPETGELFF. The CDR3, as DNA: TGTGCCAGCAGCCAAGGGACCCCGGAGACCGGGGAGCTGTTTTTT.

The chain has TRBV6-8 and TRBJ1-2; D gene uncertain. Between the trimmed V and J ends, which lost 2 bases and 6 bases, there was a span of 13 bases. Germline loops: CDR1 MNHGY, CDR2 SAAAGT. This CDR3 spans 14 amino acids. The CDR3 spells CASSYPRHRDGYTF. The CDR3 bases are TGTGCCAGCAGTTACCCCCGTCACAGAGATGGCTACACCTTC.

This clone was seen once. This chain uses TRBV4-2 with TRBJ1-6; TRBD1 is a possible D gene (6 bases). Trimming left V 3 bases short and J 8 bases short, with 14 bases between. CDR1 is LGHNA and CDR2 is YNFKEQ in the germline V gene. This CDR3 is 15 amino acids long. Here the CDR3 DNA reads TGTGCCAGCAGCCAGGTTAGGGGGGGTCATTCACCCCTCCACTTT. Encoded protein: CASSQVRGGHSPLHF.

This chain links TRBV11-2 with TRBJ1-1; D gene uncertain. Trimming shortened V by 3 bases and J by 4 bases, and 9 bases separated the two germline ends. In germline, CDR1 is SGHAT, CDR2 FQNNGV. The CDR3 is 13 residues long. CDR3 amino acids: CASSFFDGTEAFF. CDR3 DNA sequence: TGTGCCAGCAGCTTCTTCGACGGCACTGAAGCTTTCTTT.

This clone was recorded only once. The chain carries TRBV10-3 and TRBJ2-3; D is ambiguous. The CDR3 spans 16 residues. V was pared by 0 bases and J by 0 bases, with 10 bases between. Germline CDR1 reads ENHRY; CDR2 reads SYGVKD. The CDR3: CAISESPLGSTDTQYF. DNA of the CDR3: TGTGCCATCAGTGAGTCACCCCTAGGGAGCACAGATACGCAGTATTTT.